This paragraph covers one TCR beta chain sequence. In the authors' methods: The assay estimated nucleated cells by amplifying reference gene primers. Data came from immunoSEQ multiplex PCR; TCRdb stores just in-frame clones and leaves some out. For V, J and clone size, that table is used; D and trimming come from the DNA. The table shows under 200,000 clones, with 70% to 90% occurring only once. This sample was taken from a study of blood T cell repertoires in COVID-19. Across the whole study: COVID-19 samples collected from the United States, Italy and Spain covered acute and convalescent phases. PBMCs, B-cell-depleted T cells, or T cells were the source of the cDNA or gDNA that made up the material.

V was clipped by 3 bases and J by 4 bases; unmatched bases: 4. CDR3 length equals 14 residues. Germline V gene data show CDR1 as WSHSY and CDR2 as SAAADI. The sequencing input was peripheral blood. V usage is TRBV10-2 and J usage is TRBJ2-7; TRBD2 agrees at 9 bases. The sequence was obtained from a man aged 60 to 75 with acute or convalescent COVID-19. In nucleotides, the CDR3 is TGCGCCAGCAGTGATGGCGGGAGGGGTTACGAGCAGTACTTC. Residues: CASSDGGRGYEQYF.